This TCR beta chain was found in a study of blood T cell repertoires in COVID-19. Study-wide background: Sites in the United States, Italy and Spain provided acute and convalescent COVID-19 samples. Sample material is recorded as cDNA or gDNA derived from T cells, B-cell-depleted T cells, or PBMCs.

The CDR3 totals 15 residues. Germline values: CDR1 LGHNA, CDR2 YSLEER. Trimming at V came to 6 bases and at J to 4 bases, leaving 7 bases not matched to a gene. Authors' data handling: Cell counts per sample came from amplifying reference gene primers. Profiling relied on immunoSEQ multiplex PCR, and the TCRdb table lists in-frame clones only, not all of them. The D gene and trimming were derived from the DNA, and the V and J assignments and clone size from that table. The data hold 200,000 to 250,000 clones, with 65% to 90% observed a single time. The gene calls are TRBV4-3 and TRBJ2-1, with 9 bases identical to TRBD2. This sequence was found in a woman in her fifties or sixties with acute or convalescent COVID-19. The specimen sequenced was peripheral blood. This CDR3 reads CASRQGLAKYNEQFF. The DNA for the CDR3 is TGCGCCAGCAGACAGGGACTAGCAAAATACAATGAGCAGTTCTTC.